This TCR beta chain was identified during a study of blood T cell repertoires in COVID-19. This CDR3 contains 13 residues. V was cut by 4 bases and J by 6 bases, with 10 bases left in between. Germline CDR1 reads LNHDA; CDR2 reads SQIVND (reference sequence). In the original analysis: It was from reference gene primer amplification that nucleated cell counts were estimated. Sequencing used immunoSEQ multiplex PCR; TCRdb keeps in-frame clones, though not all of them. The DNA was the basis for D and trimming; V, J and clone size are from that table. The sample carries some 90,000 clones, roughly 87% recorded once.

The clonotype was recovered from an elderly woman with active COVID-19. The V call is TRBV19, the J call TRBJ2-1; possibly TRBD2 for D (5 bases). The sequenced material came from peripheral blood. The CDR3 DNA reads TGTGCCAGTAGTACCGACTACCGCAATGAGCAGTTCTTC. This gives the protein CASSTDYRNEQFF.